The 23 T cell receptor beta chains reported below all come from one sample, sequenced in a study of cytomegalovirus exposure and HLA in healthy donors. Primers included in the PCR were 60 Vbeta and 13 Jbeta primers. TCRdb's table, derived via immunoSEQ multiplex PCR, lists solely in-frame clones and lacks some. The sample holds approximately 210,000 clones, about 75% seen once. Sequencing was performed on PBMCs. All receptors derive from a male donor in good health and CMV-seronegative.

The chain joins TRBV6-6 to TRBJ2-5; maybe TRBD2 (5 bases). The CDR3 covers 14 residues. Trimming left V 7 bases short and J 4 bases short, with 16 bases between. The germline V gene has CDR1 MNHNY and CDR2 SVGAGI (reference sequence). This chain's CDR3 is CASTESRVRETQYF. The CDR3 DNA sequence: TGTGCCAGCACCGAATCGAGGGTGCGAGAGACCCAGTACTTC.

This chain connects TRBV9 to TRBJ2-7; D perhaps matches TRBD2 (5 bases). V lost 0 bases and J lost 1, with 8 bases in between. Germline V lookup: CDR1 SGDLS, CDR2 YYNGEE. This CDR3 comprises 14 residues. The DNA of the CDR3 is TGTGCCAGCAGCGTAGGGGCGGGTTCCTACGAGCAGTACTTC. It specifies CASSVGAGSYEQYF.

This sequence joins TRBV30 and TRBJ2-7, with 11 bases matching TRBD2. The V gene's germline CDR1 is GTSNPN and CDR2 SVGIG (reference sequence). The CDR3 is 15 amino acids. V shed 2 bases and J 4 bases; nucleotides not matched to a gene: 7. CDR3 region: CAWSRLAGFLYEQYF. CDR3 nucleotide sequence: TGTGCCTGGAGTAGACTAGCGGGGTTTCTTTACGAGCAGTACTTC.

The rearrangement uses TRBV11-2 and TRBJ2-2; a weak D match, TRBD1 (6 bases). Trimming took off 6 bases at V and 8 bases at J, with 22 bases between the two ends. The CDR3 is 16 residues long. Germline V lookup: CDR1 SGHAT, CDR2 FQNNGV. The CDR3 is CASRRPGTPLGGELFF. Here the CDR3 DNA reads TGTGCCAGCAGGAGACCGGGGACACCCTTAGGTGGGGAGCTGTTTTTT.

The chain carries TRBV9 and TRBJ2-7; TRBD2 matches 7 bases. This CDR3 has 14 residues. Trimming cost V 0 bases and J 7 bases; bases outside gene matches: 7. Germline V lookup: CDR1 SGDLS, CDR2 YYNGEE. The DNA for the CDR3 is TGTGCCAGCAGCGTAGGGGTGGGAGGGAGTGAGCAGTACTTC. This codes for CASSVGVGGSEQYF.

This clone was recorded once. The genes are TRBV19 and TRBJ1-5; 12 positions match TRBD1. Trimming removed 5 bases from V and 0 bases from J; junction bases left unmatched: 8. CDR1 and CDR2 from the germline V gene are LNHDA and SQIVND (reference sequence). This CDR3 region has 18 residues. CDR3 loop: CASSLGTGGSISNQPQHF. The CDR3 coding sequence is TGTGCCAGTAGTCTCGGGACAGGGGGCTCGATTAGCAATCAGCCCCAGCATTTT. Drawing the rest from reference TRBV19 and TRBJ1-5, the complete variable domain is DGGITQSPKYLFRKEGQNVTLSCEQNLNHDAMYWYRQDPGQGLRLIYYSQIVNDFQKGDIAEGYSVSREKKESFPLTVTSAQKNPTAFYLCASSLGTGGSISNQPQHFGDGTRLSIL.

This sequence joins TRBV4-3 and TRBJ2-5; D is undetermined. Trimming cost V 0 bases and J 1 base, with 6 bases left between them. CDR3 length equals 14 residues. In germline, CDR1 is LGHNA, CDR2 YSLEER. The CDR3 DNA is TGCGCCAGCAGCCAAGATTCGGTCCAAGAGACCCAGTACTTC. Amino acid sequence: CASSQDSVQETQYF.

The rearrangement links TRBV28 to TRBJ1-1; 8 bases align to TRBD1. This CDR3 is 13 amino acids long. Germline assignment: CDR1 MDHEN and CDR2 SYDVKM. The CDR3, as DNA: TGTGCGACCCGGACAGGGCCTTCCACTGAAGCTTTCTTT. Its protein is CATRTGPSTEAFF.

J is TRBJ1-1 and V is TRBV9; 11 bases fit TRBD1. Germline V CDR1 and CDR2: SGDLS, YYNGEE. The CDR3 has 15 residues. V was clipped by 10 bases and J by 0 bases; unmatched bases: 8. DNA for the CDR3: TGTGCCGTGCCCGGGACAGGGGGGATGAACACTGAAGCTTTCTTT. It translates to CAVPGTGGMNTEAFF.

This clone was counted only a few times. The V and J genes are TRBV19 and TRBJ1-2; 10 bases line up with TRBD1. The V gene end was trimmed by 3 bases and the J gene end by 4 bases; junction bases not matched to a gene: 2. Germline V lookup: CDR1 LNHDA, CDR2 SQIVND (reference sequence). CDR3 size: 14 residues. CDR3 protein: CASSIRDRGYGYTF. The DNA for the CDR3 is TGTGCCAGTAGTATTCGGGACAGGGGCTATGGCTACACCTTC.

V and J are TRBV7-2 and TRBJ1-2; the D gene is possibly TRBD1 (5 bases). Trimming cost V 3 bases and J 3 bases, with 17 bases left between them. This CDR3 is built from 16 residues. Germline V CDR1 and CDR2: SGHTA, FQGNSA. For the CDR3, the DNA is TGTGCCAGCAGCTTCCAGTTGGCAGGGAGGGACTATGGCTACACCTTC. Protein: CASSFQLAGRDYGYTF.

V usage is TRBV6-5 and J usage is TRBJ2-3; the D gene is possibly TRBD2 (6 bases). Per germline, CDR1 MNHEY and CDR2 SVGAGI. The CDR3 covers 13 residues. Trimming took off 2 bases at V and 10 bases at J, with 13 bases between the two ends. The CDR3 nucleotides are TGTGCCAGCAGTTACGGGACTCCCTCGCCGCAGTATTTT. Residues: CASSYGTPSPQYF.

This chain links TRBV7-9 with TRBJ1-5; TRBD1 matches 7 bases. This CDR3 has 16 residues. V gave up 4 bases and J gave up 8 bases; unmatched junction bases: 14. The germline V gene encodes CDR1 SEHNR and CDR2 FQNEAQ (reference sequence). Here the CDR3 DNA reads TGTGCCAGCAGCTACTCAATCCAGGGGGTGATGGAGCCCCAGCATTTT. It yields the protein CASSYSIQGVMEPQHF.

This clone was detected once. In nucleotides, the CDR3 is TGTGCCAGCTCACCGGGCCGGGAGATCCTCTATGGCTACACCTTC. Translating gives CASSPGREILYGYTF. J is TRBJ1-2 and V is TRBV18; D gene ambiguous. CDR3 length equals 15 residues. V lost 3 bases and J lost 4, with 15 bases in between. The germline CDR1 and CDR2 sequences are KGHSH and LQKENI.

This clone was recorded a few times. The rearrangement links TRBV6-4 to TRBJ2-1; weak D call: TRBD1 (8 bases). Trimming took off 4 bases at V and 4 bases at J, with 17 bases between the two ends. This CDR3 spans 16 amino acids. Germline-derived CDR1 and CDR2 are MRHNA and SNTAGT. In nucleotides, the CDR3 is TGTGCCAGCAGTGCAGGACAGGGAGGGAGGTACAATGAGCAGTTCTTC. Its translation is CASSAGQGGRYNEQFF.

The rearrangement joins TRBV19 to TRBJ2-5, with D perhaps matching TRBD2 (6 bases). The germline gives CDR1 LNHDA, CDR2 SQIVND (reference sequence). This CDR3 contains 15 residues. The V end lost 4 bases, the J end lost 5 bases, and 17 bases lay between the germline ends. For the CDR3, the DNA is TGTGCCAGTAGTAGCCCCGGCGGGGTTGTGGAGACCCAGTACTTC. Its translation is CASSSPGGVVETQYF. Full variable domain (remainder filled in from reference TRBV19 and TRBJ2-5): DGGITQSPKYLFRKEGQNVTLSCEQNLNHDAMYWYRQDPGQGLRLIYYSQIVNDFQKGDIAEGYSVSREKKESFPLTVTSAQKNPTAFYLCASSSPGGVVETQYFGPGTRLLVL.

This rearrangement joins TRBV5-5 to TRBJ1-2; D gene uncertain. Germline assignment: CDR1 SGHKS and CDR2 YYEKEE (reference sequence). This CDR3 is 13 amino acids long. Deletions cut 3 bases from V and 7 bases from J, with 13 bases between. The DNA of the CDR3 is TGTGCCAGCAGCTCAGGTCAGTATGGTGGCTACACCTTC. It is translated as CASSSGQYGGYTF.

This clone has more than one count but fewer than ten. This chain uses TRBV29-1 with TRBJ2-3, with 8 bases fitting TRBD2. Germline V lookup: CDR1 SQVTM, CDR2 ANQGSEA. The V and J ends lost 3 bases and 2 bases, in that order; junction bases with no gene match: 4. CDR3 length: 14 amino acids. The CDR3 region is CSVDAGGSTDTQYF. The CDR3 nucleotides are TGCAGCGTTGATGCGGGAGGATCCACAGATACGCAGTATTTT.

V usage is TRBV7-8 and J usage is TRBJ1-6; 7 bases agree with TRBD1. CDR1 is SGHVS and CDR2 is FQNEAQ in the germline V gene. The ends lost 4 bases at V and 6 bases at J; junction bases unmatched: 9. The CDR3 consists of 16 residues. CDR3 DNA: TGTGCCAGCAGCTCCACGAGGACAGGTCGTAATTCACCCCTCCACTTT. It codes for CASSSTRTGRNSPLHF.

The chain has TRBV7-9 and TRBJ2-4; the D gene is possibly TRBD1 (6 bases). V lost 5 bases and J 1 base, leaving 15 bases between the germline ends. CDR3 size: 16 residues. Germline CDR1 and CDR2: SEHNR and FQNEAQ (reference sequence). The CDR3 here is CASSPTGSVAKNIQYF. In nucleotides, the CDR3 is TGTGCCAGCAGCCCTACAGGGTCCGTCGCCAAAAACATTCAGTACTTC. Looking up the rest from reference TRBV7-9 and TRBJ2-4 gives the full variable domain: DTGVSQNPRHKITKRGQNVTFRCDPISEHNRLYWYRQTLGQGPEFLTYFQNEAQLEKSRLLSDRFSAERPKGSFSTLEIQRTEQGDSAMYLCASSPTGSVAKNIQYFGAGTRLSVL.

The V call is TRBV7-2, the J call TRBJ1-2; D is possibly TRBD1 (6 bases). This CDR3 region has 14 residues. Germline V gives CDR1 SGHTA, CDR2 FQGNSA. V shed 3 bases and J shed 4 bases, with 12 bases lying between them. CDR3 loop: CASSFGTGSYGYTF. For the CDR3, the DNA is TGTGCCAGCAGCTTCGGCACAGGGAGCTATGGCTACACCTTC.

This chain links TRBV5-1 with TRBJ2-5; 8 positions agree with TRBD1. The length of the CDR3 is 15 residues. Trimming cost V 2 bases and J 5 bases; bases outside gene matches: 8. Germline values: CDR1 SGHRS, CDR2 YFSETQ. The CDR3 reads CASSFPGGGMETQYF. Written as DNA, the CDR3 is TGCGCCAGCAGCTTTCCAGGGGGCGGGATGGAGACCCAGTACTTC.

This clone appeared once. Here the CDR3 reads CAWSRRGGFTDTQYF. Written as DNA, the CDR3 is TGTGCCTGGAGTAGACGGGGAGGGTTCACAGATACGCAGTATTTT. The rearrangement uses TRBV30 and TRBJ2-3; 7 bases line up with TRBD2. Unmatched junction bases numbered 7, after V lost 2 bases and J lost 2 bases. Germline V lookup: CDR1 GTSNPN, CDR2 SVGIG (reference sequence). The CDR3 spans 15 residues.